Presented here are 5 T cell receptor beta chains from one specimen sequenced in a study of T cells in Graves' hyperthyroidism and ophthalmopathy. Amplification of TCR beta CDR3 regions was performed using RNA transcripts as template. RT-PCR in the first round (using the HTBI primer set) targeted the TCR CDR3. TCRdb fed the multiplex PCR reads into MiXCR, producing one record per CDR3 protein. The table has approximately 700,000 distinct CDR3 sequences, roughly 15% seen once. The specimen was blood. The receptors originated from a man younger than 30 with Graves' hyperthyroidism.

This clonotype was observed at least ten times. CDR3 DNA: TGTGCCAGCAGCTCGAAGACTAGCGCATACTACAATGAGCAGTTCTTC. Protein: CASSSKTSAYYNEQFF. V and J are TRBV11-2 and TRBJ2-1; 8 bases match TRBD2. Germline CDR1 and CDR2: SGHAT and FQNNGV. This CDR3 is built from 16 residues. The trim removed 4 bases at V and 3 bases at J, leaving 8 bases unmatched.

This clonotype was seen many times. CDR3 nucleotides: TGTGCCGGTAGGGACAGATCCTATGGCTACACCTTC. Its protein product is CAGRDRSYGYTF. The chain uses TRBV2 and TRBJ1-2, with 7 bases aligning to TRBD1. Trimming took 11 bases from V and 4 from J; bases not matched to a gene: 7. The germline CDR1 and CDR2 sequences are SNHLY and FYNNEI. The CDR3 spans 12 residues. The full variable domain, rest sourced from reference TRBV2 and TRBJ1-2, is EPEVTQTPSHQVTQMGQEVILRCVPISNHLYFYWYRQILGQKVEFLVSFYNNEISEKSEIFDDQFSVERPDGSNFTLKIRSTKLEDSAMYFCAGRDRSYGYTFGSGTRLTVV.

The chain recombines TRBV2 with TRBJ2-7; D is unresolved. CDR1 and CDR2 from the germline V gene are SNHLY and FYNNEI. Trimming left V 4 bases short and J 7 bases short, with 11 bases between. The CDR3 is made up of 12 amino acids. CDR3: CASSGVRMEQYF. The CDR3 DNA reads as TGTGCCAGCAGTGGGGTGAGGATGGAGCAGTACTTC.

The chain's CDR3 is CASSRGQVTATNEKLFF. The CDR3 DNA follows: TGTGCCAGCAGCCGGGGGCAAGTGACTGCAACTAATGAAAAACTGTTTTTT. J is TRBJ1-4 and V is TRBV5-8; the D gene is possibly TRBD1 (6 bases). Germline assignment: CDR1 SGHTS and CDR2 YDEGEE. The CDR3 covers 17 residues. Trimming removed 4 bases at V and 0 bases at J, with 16 bases between. The full variable domain, completed using reference TRBV5-8 and TRBJ1-4, is EAGVTQSPTHLIKTRGQQATLRCSPISGHTSVYWYQQALGLGLQFLLWYDEGEERNRGNFPPRFSGRQFPNYSSELNVNALELEDSALYLCASSRGQVTATNEKLFFGSGTQLSVL.

As regards this clonotype: A much larger clone lies one base from this, so it may be a read error. The rearrangement links TRBV6-1 to TRBJ2-7, with 11 positions matching TRBD2. The CDR3 has 16 residues. Germline CDR1 MNHNS, CDR2 SASEGT. This CDR3 is CASSLRLAGTFYGQYF. DNA of the CDR3: TGTGCCAGCAGCCTCAGACTAGCGGGAACGTTCTACGGGCAGTACTTC.